This T cell receptor beta chain was identified in a study of identical twins. Template switching introduced a universal primer site, and the cDNA bore unique molecular identifiers. TCRdb processed the 5' RACE reads anew with MiXCR; each CDR3 protein has one entry. The table records 500,000 or so distinct CDR3 sequences, approximately 22% of them present only once. This clonotype was counted between two and nine times. The antigen is undetermined. V gave up 4 bases and J gave up 4 bases, with 12 bases separating them. Germline V lookup: CDR1 SGHRS, CDR2 YFSETQ. This CDR3 has 14 residues. Donors uniformly comprised healthy Caucasians. The study, taken as a whole, reports: For cord blood, abundant beta clonotypes had fewer insertions, unlike memory repertoires, which showed none.

These data also featured in a second study, about T cells expressing NK-cell markers. From that second work: The study drew TCR beta repertoires from sorted CD3+CD56+NKG2C+, CD3+CD56+NKG2C- and CD3+CD56-NKG2C+ T cells.

The specimen sequenced was CD4+ T cells sorted from blood. The receptor was isolated from a woman aged 18-29 years in good health. V is TRBV5-1 and J is TRBJ2-1, with TRBD1 as a possible D gene (6 bases). CDR3 nucleotides: TGCGCCAGCAGCCCCATCACAGGGTACAATGAGCAGTTCTTC. It codes for CASSPITGYNEQFF.